This T cell receptor beta chain came from a study of shared clonotypes between healthy human individuals. General observations from the study: With four donors compared, roughly 5% of naive CD4 clonotypes were shared.

The CDR3 runs to 15 residues. Germline values: CDR1 SGHRS, CDR2 YFSETQ. V lost 0 bases and J 3 bases, leaving 13 bases between the germline ends. Once extracted for a subset, genomic DNA was divided evenly among several immunoSEQ plates. Sequenced by immunoSEQ multiplex PCR; TCRdb stores in-frame clones only, minus some. The sample has around 1.4 million clones, roughly 98.5% seen once. Note on this clone: The antigen is undetermined.

The sample taken for sequencing was naive CD4+ T cells sorted from blood. Specified subset: CD45RA+ positively selected. This sequence joins TRBV5-1 and TRBJ2-7; tentative D call: TRBD2 (5 bases). This TCR was sampled from a man aged 25 to 40 in good health. CDR3 sequence: CASSLGGAIDYEQYF. CDR3 in DNA: TGCGCCAGCAGCTTGGGGGGAGCGATCGACTACGAGCAGTACTTC.